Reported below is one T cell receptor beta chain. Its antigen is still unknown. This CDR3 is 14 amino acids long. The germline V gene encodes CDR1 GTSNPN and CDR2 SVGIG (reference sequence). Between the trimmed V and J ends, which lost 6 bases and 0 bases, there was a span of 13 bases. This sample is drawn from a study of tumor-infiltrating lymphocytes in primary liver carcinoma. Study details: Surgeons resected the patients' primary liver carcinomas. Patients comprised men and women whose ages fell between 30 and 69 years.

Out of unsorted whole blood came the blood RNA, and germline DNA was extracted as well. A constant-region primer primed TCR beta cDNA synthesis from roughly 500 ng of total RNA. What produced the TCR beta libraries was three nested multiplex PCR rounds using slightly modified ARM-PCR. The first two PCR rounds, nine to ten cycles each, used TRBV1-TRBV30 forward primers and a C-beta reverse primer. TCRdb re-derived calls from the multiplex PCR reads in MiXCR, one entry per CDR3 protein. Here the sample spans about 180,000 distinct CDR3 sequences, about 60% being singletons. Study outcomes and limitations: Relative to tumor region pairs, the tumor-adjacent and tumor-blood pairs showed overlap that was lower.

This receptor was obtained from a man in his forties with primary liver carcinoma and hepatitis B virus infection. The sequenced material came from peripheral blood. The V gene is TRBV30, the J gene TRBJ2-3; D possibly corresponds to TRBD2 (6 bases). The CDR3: CACSRDLSTDTQYF. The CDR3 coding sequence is TGTGCCTGCTCCCGGGACTTAAGCACAGATACGCAGTATTTT.